A selection of T cell receptor beta chains follows, all from one sample in a study of PD-1 blockade in classical Hodgkin lymphoma. This table comes from immunoSEQ multiplex PCR, and its TCRdb copy is limited to in-frame clones, with some not included. In the table there are just under 1,500 clones, 84% of which are singletons. Sample: CD8+ T cells from blood, taken at baseline. These receptor sequences come from a human donor with classical Hodgkin lymphoma. Each CDR3 is given without its conserved first and last residue. Each record gives: V gene, clone size, J gene, CDR3 protein. Size values are once, few and many counts, or a class for expanded clones, and some rows have none.

TRBV5-1	NA	TRBJ1-2	ASSPGPEANYGYT
TRBV10-3	NA	TRBJ1-1	AIAEGVQEKENTEAF
TRBV5-6	NA	TRBJ2-3	ASSLLRTDTQY
TRBV10-1	NA	TRBJ1-2	ASSESGVGETGYT
TRBV15	once	TRBJ1-2	ATSGEESGAFLGTNYGYT
TRBV30	few	TRBJ1-2	AWSSGQLNGYT
TRBV15	NA	TRBJ1-1	ATSRGIHTEAF
TRBV7-9	NA	TRBJ1-6	ASSHPDSFFSYNSPLH
TRBV4-1	hyperexpanded	TRBJ2-3	ASSQDGGYSTDTQY
TRBV6-5	NA	TRBJ2-3	ASGLAGQTDTQY
TRBV28	NA	TRBJ1-2	ASSLPGPSYGYT
TRBV7-9	few	TRBJ1-1	ASSLGSEAF
TRBV11-1	NA	TRBJ1-1	ASSPGQANLNTEAF
TRBV9	once	TRBJ1-3	ASSVGVSGNTIY
TRBV18	NA	TRBJ1-2	ASSPPRGFSYGYT
TRBV5-1	NA	TRBJ2-6	ASSLGAGANVLT
TRBV10-3	NA	TRBJ2-2	AISDRNTGELF
TRBV7-9	NA	TRBJ2-3	ASSLPDTQY